This passage covers 2 T cell receptor beta chains from one sample sequenced in a study of breast tumors, draining lymph nodes, adjacent tissues. TCRdb used MiXCR to reprocess the multiplex PCR reads, holding one entry per CDR3 protein. The sample comprises about 130,000 distinct CDR3 sequences, around 22% of which are singletons, and more than 2.5% rests with the top ten. The lymph nodes were axillary draining lymph nodes from breast cancer patients. Sequenced material: axillary lymph node tissue. The receptors derive from a female donor with breast cancer. Some clones in this sample may be carry-over from other donors' samples.

Ten or more counts support this clonotype. V is TRBV7-3 and J is TRBJ2-3, with D unclear. CDR1 is SGHTA, CDR2 FQGTGA, per germline. The CDR3 contains 16 residues. Trimming took off 5 bases at V and 0 bases at J, with 15 bases between the two ends. This CDR3 is CASSTVGSGSTDTQYF. Here the CDR3 DNA reads TGTGCCAGCAGCACAGTGGGGTCCGGGAGCACAGATACGCAGTATTTT.

This clonotype has at least ten counts. The chain employs TRBV5-5 and TRBJ1-3; D gene ambiguous. CDR3 size: 16 residues. Per germline, CDR1 SGHKS and CDR2 YYEKEE (reference sequence). Trimming left V 0 bases short and J 2 bases short, with 12 bases between. The CDR3 DNA reads TGTGCCAGCAGCTTGGCCAGTTGGGGAGCTGGAAACACCATATATTTT. It specifies CASSLASWGAGNTIYF.